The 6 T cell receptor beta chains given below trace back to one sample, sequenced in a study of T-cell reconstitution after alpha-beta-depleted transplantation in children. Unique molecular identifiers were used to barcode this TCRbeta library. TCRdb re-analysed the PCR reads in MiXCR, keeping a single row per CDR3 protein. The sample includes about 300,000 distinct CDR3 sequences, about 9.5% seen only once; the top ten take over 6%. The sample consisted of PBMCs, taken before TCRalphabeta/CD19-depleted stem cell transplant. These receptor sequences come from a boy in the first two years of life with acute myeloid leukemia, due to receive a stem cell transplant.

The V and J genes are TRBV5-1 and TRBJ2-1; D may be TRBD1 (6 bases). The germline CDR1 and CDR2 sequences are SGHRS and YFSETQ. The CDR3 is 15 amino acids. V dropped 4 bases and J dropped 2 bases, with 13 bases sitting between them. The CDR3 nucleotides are TGCGCCAGCAGCCCTCAGGGGTCTCCCTACAATGAGCAGTTCTTC. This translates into CASSPQGSPYNEQFF.

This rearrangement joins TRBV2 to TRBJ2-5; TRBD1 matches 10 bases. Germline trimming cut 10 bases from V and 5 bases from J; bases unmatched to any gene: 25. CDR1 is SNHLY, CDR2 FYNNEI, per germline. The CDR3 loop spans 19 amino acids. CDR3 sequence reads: CAICFLGQGGGSLEETQYF. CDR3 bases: TGTGCCATCTGTTTTCTTGGACAGGGGGGAGGAAGCCTGGAGGAGACCCAGTACTTC.

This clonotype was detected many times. The CDR3 spells CAISEFGGSYEQYF. In nucleotides, the CDR3 is TGTGCCATCAGTGAGTTTGGGGGGTCCTACGAGCAGTACTTC. This chain joins TRBV10-3 and TRBJ2-7; D possibly corresponds to TRBD2 (6 bases). The CDR3 spans 14 residues. The V gene lost 1 base and the J gene lost 1 base, with 8 bases spanning the gap. Germline V lookup: CDR1 ENHRY, CDR2 SYGVKD.

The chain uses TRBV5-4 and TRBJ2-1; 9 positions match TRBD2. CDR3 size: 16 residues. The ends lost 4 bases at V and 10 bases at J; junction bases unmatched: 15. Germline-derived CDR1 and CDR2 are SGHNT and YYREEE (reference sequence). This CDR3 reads CASSTALAGASREQFF. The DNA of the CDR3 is TGTGCCAGCAGCACCGCCTTAGCGGGGGCCTCTCGGGAGCAGTTCTTC.

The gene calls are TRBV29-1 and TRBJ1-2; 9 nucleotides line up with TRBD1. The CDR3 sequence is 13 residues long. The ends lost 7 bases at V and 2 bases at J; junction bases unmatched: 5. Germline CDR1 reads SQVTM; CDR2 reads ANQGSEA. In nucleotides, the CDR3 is TGCAGCGCAATAGGGACAGGGAACTATGGCTACACCTTC. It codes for CSAIGTGNYGYTF.

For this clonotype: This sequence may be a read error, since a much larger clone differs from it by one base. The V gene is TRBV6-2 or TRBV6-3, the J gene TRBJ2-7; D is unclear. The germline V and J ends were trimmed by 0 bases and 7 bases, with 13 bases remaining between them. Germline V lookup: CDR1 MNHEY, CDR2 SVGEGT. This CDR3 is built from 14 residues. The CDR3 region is CASSYSLMGWEQYF. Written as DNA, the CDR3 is TGTGCCAGCAGTTACTCATTAATGGGCTGGGAGCAGTACTTC.